A single TCR beta chain is shown here with its context. The CDR3 is made up of 16 amino acids. Germline CDR1 SGHRS, CDR2 YFSETQ. V shed 6 bases and J 5 bases; nucleotides not matched to a gene: 13. Patients in Seattle were enrolled during active infection, then followed longitudinally. These data originate in a study of blood T cell repertoires in COVID-19. How the authors handled the data: From reference gene primer amplification, estimates of nucleated cell counts were derived. Profiled with immunoSEQ multiplex PCR; TCRdb holds only in-frame clones, not every one. V, J and clone size are taken as reported in that table, and D and trimming were inferred from the DNA itself. The table includes 200,000 to 250,000 clones, 65% to 90% detected once.

This receptor was taken from a woman in her 70s with COVID-19, enrolled during active disease. The specimen sequenced was peripheral blood. The gene calls are TRBV5-1 and TRBJ2-5; 10 positions agree with TRBD2. The CDR3 sequence: CASNPGLAGEGETQYF. In DNA form, the CDR3 reads TGCGCCAGCAATCCAGGGCTAGCGGGAGAGGGGGAGACCCAGTACTTC.